What follows are 3 T cell receptor beta chains derived from one specimen sequenced in a study of shared clonotypes between healthy human individuals. Repertoires were generated with immunoSEQ multiplex PCR, while TCRdb's copy carries only in-frame clones and drops some. The sample has roughly 2 million clones; 95% are singletons. Sequencing was done on a sample of naive CD4+ T cells sorted from blood. Subset of the sample: CD45RA+ positively selected. The receptors were sampled from a man between 18 and 35 years old in good health.

The chain links TRBV5-1 to TRBJ2-5; 9 nucleotides match TRBD2. Trimming at V came to 6 bases and at J to 5 bases, leaving 8 bases not matched to a gene. The CDR3 covers 14 residues. The germline gives CDR1 SGHRS, CDR2 YFSETQ. The CDR3 spells CASKLTSGGETQYF. The CDR3, as DNA: TGCGCCAGCAAGCTGACTAGCGGTGGGGAGACCCAGTACTTC.

The rearrangement uses TRBV30 and TRBJ1-6; no definite D call. The CDR3 runs 14 residues. Germline lookup yields CDR1 GTSNPN and CDR2 SVGIG (reference sequence). V was pared by 0 bases and J by 1 base, with 4 bases between. CDR3 DNA: TGTGCCTGGAGTGTTGTTTCCTATAATTCACCCCTCCACTTT. It specifies CAWSVVSYNSPLHF.

The gene calls are TRBV11-3 and TRBJ2-1, with 11 bases identical to TRBD1. Trimming cost V 5 bases and J 4 bases; bases outside gene matches: 7. Per germline, CDR1 SGHNT and CDR2 YENEEA. The CDR3 totals 16 residues. The CDR3 spells CASSPSGTGGYNEQFF. Here the CDR3 DNA reads TGTGCCAGCAGCCCATCCGGGACAGGGGGGTACAATGAGCAGTTCTTC.